A single sample is the source of the 17 T cell receptor beta chains below, sequenced in a study of tumor-infiltrating lymphocytes in primary liver carcinoma. DNA and RNA were both co-extracted from approximately 22-30 mg of bulk tissue that had not been sorted. TCR beta cDNA was prepared out of around 460 ng total RNA by means of a constant-region primer. Investigators got TCR beta libraries out of three nested multiplex PCR rounds, done with slightly modified ARM-PCR. Forward primers for TRBV1-TRBV30 and a C-beta reverse primer served the first two PCR rounds, at about 10 cycles each. TCRdb analysed the multiplex PCR reads with MiXCR anew, one entry per CDR3 protein. This table holds tens of thousands of distinct CDR3 sequences, 65% to 80% found once. Material for sequencing was liver tumor tissue from sampling region 1. As for subset: tumor region T1, superior pole. These receptors came from a middle-aged man with primary liver carcinoma and hepatitis B virus infection.

A few counts support this clonotype. Since a much larger clone is just one base distant, this may be a read error. V gene TRBV5-5 combines with J gene TRBJ2-7; D is possibly TRBD2 (6 bases). The CDR3 runs to 15 residues. V lost 4 bases to trimming and J lost 3 bases, with 17 bases between them. The V gene's germline CDR1 is SGHKS and CDR2 YYEKEE (reference sequence). The CDR3 here is CASSPAGTWIYEQYF. In nucleotides, the CDR3 is TGTGCCAGCAGCCCTGCGGGGACCTGGATCTACGAGCAGTACTTC.

Regarding this clonotype: Mismatch with germline at one junction end may stem from a read error. The gene calls are TRBV7-9 and TRBJ1-1; the D is unclear. The CDR3 runs 13 residues. Germline V lookup: CDR1 SEHNR, CDR2 FQNEAQ (reference sequence). In nucleotides, the CDR3 is TGTGCCAGTAGCTTCGCGACAATAACGGGAGCTTTCTTT. It specifies CASSFATITGAFF.

As concerns this clonotype: Compared with germline, one end of the junction differs, possibly owing to a read error. The chain links TRBV5-1 to TRBJ2-3; 7 positions agree with TRBD1. The CDR3 has 13 amino acids. Germline V lookup: CDR1 SGHRS, CDR2 YFSETQ. CDR3 sequence: CASQQGPGDTQCF. CDR3 bases: TGCGCAAGTCAACAGGGGCCTGGAGATACGCAGTGTTTT. The whole variable domain, remainder taken from reference TRBV5-1 and TRBJ2-3, is KAGVTQTPRYLIKTRGQQVTLSCSPISGHRSVSWYQQTPGQGLQFLFEYFSETQRNKGNFPGRFSGRQFSNSRSEMNVSTLELGDSALYLCASQQGPGDTQCFGPGTRLTVL.

In regard to this clonotype: In this CDR3 the conserved last residue, phenylalanine or tryptophan, is missing, so a read error is likely. This CDR3 reads CSVVLNQNYGYTS. The CDR3 DNA reads as TGCAGCGTCGTTCTGAACCAAAACTATGGCTACACCTCC. This chain connects TRBV29-1 to TRBJ1-2; no clear D. The CDR3 sequence is 13 residues long. Per germline, CDR1 SQVTM and CDR2 ANQGSEA. V lost 6 bases to trimming and J lost 2 bases, with 13 bases between them.

The chain's CDR3 is CSASPWGLAGTDTQYF. The CDR3 DNA reads TGCAGTGCTAGCCCATGGGGACTAGCGGGAACAGATACGCAGTATTTT. The chain uses TRBV20-1 and TRBJ2-3, with 13 nucleotides matching TRBD2. Germline V gene lookup returns CDR1 DFQATT and CDR2 SNEGSKA (reference sequence). The V and J ends lost 3 bases and 3 bases, in that order; junction bases with no gene match: 6. There are 16 residues in the CDR3.

A word on this clonotype: One junction end disagrees with the germline gene, perhaps due to a read error. The gene calls are TRBV29-1 and TRBJ2-3, with D possibly being TRBD2 (5 bases). Germline CDR1 SQVTM, CDR2 ANQGSEA. The CDR3 is 13 residues long. CDR3 nucleotides: TGCAGCGTTGAAGAGGGGAGCATAGATACGCAGTATTTT. Amino acid sequence: CSVEEGSIDTQYF.

This clonotype was detected ten times or more. V is TRBV12-5 and J is TRBJ1-1, with 9 bases that match TRBD1. V dropped 5 bases and J dropped 9; count of bases not matched to a gene: 4. The CDR3 length is 12 residues. In germline, CDR1 is LGHNT, CDR2 FRNRAP. CDR3 bases: TGTGCTAGTGGTATTGGACAGGGGAAAGCTTTCTTT. Residues: CASGIGQGKAFF.

Of note for this clonotype: The junction does not match germline at one end; this may be a read error. CDR3 sequence (DNA): TGTAGCGCTGTGCGGCGGGAGCAGTACTTC. Protein product: CSAVRREQYF. The rearrangement links TRBV29-1 to TRBJ2-7, with D possibly TRBD2 on 5 matching bases. Per the germline V gene, CDR1 is SQVTM and CDR2 is ANQGSEA. The CDR3 has 10 amino acids.

About this clonotype itself: The junction departs from germline at one end; a sequencing error may be responsible. This chain joins TRBV6-2 or TRBV6-3 and TRBJ1-1, with D possibly being TRBD1 (6 bases). CDR1 and CDR2 (germline): MNHEY, SVGEGT. The CDR3 extends over 13 amino acids. CDR3 region: CASSWDTNTKAFF. The CDR3 coding sequence is TGTGCCAGCAGCTGGGACACGAACACTAAAGCTTTCTTT.

Worth noting for this clonotype: The germline gene is not matched at one end of the junction; a read error may be the cause. The genes are TRBV7-4 and TRBJ2-7, with 12 bases lining up with TRBD2. Germline CDR1 and CDR2: SGHVT and SQSDAQ. CDR3 length: 19 amino acids. The CDR3 DNA is TGTGCCAGCAGCTTAGCGGCACTAGCGGGAGGAGTACAAAACTACGAGCAGTGCTTC. Translated: CASSLAALAGGVQNYEQCF.

This clonotype was found once. The missing conserved phenylalanine or tryptophan at the end of this CDR3 makes a read error likely. The chain links TRBV14 to TRBJ2-7; perhaps TRBD2 as D (5 bases). This CDR3 comprises 14 residues. CDR1 is SGHDN, CDR2 FVKESK, per germline. The CDR3 sequence: CTSSQGLISYEQYL. In DNA form, the CDR3 reads TGTACCAGCAGCCAAGGACTGATTTCCTACGAGCAGTACCTC.

The chain recombines TRBV18 with TRBJ2-7; D perhaps matches TRBD2 (5 bases). CDR1 KGHSH and CDR2 LQKENI come from the germline V gene. This CDR3 is 14 amino acids long. V was shortened by 3 bases and J by 0 bases, with 9 bases between the two germline ends. CDR3 in DNA: TGTGCCAGCTCACCGTGTGAGGGCTCCTACGAGCAGTACTTC. This codes for CASSPCEGSYEQYF.

As concerns this clonotype: A much larger clone differs by one base, so this may be a read error. The genes are TRBV5-1 and TRBJ2-7, with D hard to call. The CDR3 runs to 14 residues. Germline lookup yields CDR1 SGHRS and CDR2 YFSETQ. DNA for the CDR3: TGCGCCAGCAGCTTGGGCAGTTTCTCCTGCGAGCAGTACTTC. Its translation is CASSLGSFSCEQYF. The entire variable domain, with the rest obtained from reference TRBV5-1 and TRBJ2-7, is as follows: KAGVTQTPRYLIKTRGQQVTLSCSPISGHRSVSWYQQTPGQGLQFLFEYFSETQRNKGNFPGRFSGRQFSNSRSEMNVSTLELGDSALYLCASSLGSFSCEQYFGPGTRLTVT.

To note about this clonotype: A much larger clone sits a single nucleotide away, making a read error possible. V usage is TRBV30 and J usage is TRBJ2-5; 8 nucleotides match TRBD2. This CDR3 is 11 amino acids long. Per the germline V gene, CDR1 is GTSNPN and CDR2 is SVGIG (reference sequence). CDR3 DNA: TGTGTGCGGGGGGTAGGCGAGACCCAGTACTTC. Translated: CVRGVGETQYF.

The chain couples TRBV16 to TRBJ2-1; 7 bases fit TRBD2. From germline, CDR1 is KGHSY and CDR2 FQNENV. This CDR3 is built from 16 residues. Trimming at V came to 3 bases and at J to 3 bases, leaving 8 bases not matched to a gene. This CDR3 is CASSQASGTHYNEQFF. The CDR3 DNA reads TGTGCCAGCAGCCAGGCTAGCGGCACCCACTACAATGAGCAGTTCTTC.

In regard to this clonotype: A read error is possible here, since a much larger clone lies one base away. This chain joins TRBV28 and TRBJ1-1; a weak D match, TRBD1 (6 bases). The CDR3 totals 16 residues. Germline CDR1 MDHEN, CDR2 SYDVKM. The CDR3 is CVSSSPSTGDNTEAFF. The CDR3 DNA follows: TGTGTCAGCAGTTCCCCCTCGACAGGAGATAACACTGAAGCTTTCTTT.

As to this clonotype: This CDR3 is missing its conserved last phenylalanine or tryptophan, likely due to a read error. This chain uses TRBV5-6 with TRBJ2-7; unclear D gene. This CDR3 region has 13 residues. Trimming took off 3 bases at V and 3 bases at J, with 10 bases between the two ends. Germline V lookup: CDR1 SGHDT, CDR2 YYEEEE. The chain's CDR3 is CASSSNIDYEQYI. The CDR3, as DNA: TGTGCCAGCAGCTCGAACATTGACTACGAGCAGTACATC.